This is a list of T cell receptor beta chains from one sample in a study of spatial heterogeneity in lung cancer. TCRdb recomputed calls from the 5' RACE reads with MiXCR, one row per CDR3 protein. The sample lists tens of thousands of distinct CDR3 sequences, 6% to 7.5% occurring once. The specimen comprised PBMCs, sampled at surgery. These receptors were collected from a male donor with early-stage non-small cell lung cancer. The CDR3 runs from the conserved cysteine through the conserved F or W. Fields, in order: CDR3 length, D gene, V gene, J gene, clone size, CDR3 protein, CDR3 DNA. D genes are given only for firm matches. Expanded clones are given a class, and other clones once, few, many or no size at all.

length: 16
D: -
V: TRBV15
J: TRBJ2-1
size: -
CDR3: CATTRPLAPNYNEQFF
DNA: TGTGCCACCACCAGACCCCTAGCGCCGAACTACAATGAGCAGTTCTTC

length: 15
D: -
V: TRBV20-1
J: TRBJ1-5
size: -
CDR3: CSARLAGAPNQPQHF
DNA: TGCAGTGCTAGACTCGCAGGGGCACCCAATCAGCCCCAGCATTTT

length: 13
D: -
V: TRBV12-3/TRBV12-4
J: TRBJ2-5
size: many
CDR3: CASSFHGEETQYF
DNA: TGTGCCAGCAGTTTTCACGGGGAAGAGACCCAGTACTTC

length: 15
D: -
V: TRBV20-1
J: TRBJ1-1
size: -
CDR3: CSARDTAFSYGEAFF
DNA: TGCAGTGCTAGAGACACGGCATTTTCGTACGGTGAAGCTTTCTTT

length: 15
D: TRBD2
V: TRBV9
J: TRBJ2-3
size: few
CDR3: CASSAGTSGTDTQYF
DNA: TGTGCCAGCAGCGCCGGGACTAGCGGCACAGATACGCAGTATTTT

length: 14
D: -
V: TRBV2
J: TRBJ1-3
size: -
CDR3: CASSERRGENTIYF
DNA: TGTGCCAGCAGTGAACGGAGAGGGGAAAACACCATATATTTT

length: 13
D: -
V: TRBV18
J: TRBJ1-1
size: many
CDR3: CASSKGVNTEAFF
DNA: TGTGCCAGCTCGAAAGGAGTCAACACTGAAGCTTTCTTT

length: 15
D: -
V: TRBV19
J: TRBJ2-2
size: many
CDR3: CASSFSGGNTGELFF
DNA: TGTGCCAGTAGTTTCTCTGGGGGTAACACCGGGGAGCTGTTTTTT

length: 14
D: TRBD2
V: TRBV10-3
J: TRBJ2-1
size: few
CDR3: CATGLAGEYNEQFF
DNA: TGTGCCACCGGACTAGCGGGGGAGTACAATGAGCAGTTCTTC

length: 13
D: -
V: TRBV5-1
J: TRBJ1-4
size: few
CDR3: CASSGGPNEKLFF
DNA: TGCGCCAGCAGCGGGGGACCGAATGAAAAACTGTTTTTT

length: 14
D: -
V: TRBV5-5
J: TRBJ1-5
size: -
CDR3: CASSFLTGNQPQHF
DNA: TGTGCCAGCAGCTTCTTGACAGGTAATCAGCCCCAGCATTTT

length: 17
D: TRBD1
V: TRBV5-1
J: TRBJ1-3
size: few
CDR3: CASSLNGQDPPGNTIYF
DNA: TGCGCCAGCAGCTTGAACGGACAGGACCCCCCTGGAAACACCATATATTTT

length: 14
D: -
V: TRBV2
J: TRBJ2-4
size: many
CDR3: CASSDRVAKNIQYF
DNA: TGTGCCAGCAGTGATAGAGTAGCCAAAAACATTCAGTACTTC

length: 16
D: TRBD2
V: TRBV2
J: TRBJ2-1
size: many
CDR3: CASSGEASGSYNEQFF
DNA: TGTGCCAGCAGTGGCGAAGCTAGCGGAAGCTACAATGAGCAGTTCTTC

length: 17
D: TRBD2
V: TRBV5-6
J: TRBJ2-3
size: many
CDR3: CASSRLLSGGNADTQYF
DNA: TGTGCCAGCAGCCGCCTTTTGAGCGGGGGGAACGCAGATACGCAGTATTTT

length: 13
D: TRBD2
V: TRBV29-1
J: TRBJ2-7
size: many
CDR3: CSVARTSGYEQYF
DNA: TGCAGCGTTGCAAGGACTAGCGGCTACGAGCAGTACTTC

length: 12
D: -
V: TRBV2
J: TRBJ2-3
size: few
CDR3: CASSAAPDTQYF
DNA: TGTGCCAGCAGTGCGGCCCCAGATACGCAGTATTTT

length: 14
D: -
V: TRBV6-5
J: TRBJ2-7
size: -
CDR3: CASRPPAPAYEQYF
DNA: TGTGCCAGCAGGCCCCCGGCACCTGCCTACGAGCAGTACTTC

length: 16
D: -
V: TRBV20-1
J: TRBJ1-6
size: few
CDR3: CSARVVRGSYNSPLHF
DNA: TGCAGTGCTAGGGTCGTCAGAGGCTCCTATAATTCACCCCTCCACTTT

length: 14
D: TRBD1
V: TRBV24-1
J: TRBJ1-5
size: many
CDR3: CATKGQGLGQPQHF
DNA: TGTGCCACAAAGGGACAGGGACTCGGTCAGCCCCAGCATTTT

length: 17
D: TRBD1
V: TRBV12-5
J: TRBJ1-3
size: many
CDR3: CASGFQGAHLSGNTIYF
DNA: TGTGCTAGTGGTTTCCAGGGGGCTCACCTCTCTGGAAACACCATATATTTT

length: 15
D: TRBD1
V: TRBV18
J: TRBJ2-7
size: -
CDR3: CASSPPGQGGHEQYF
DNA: TGTGCCAGCTCACCACCGGGACAGGGGGGACACGAGCAGTACTTC

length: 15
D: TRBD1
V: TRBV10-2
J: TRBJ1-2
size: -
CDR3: CASTKGDRANYGYTF
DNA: TGCGCCAGCACAAAGGGCGACAGGGCGAACTATGGCTACACCTTC

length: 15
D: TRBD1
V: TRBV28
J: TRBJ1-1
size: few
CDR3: CASSFRTGANTEAFF
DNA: TGTGCCAGCAGCTTCCGCACAGGGGCAAACACTGAAGCTTTCTTT

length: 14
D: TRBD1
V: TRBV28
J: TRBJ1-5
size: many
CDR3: CASISGQVNQPQHF
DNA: TGTGCCAGCATTTCGGGACAGGTGAATCAGCCCCAGCATTTT

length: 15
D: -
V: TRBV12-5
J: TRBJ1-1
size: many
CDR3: CASGLGIAINTEAFF
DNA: TGTGCTAGTGGTTTGGGAATAGCTATAAACACTGAAGCTTTCTTT

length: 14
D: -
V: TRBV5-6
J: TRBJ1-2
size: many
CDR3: CASSWDSADYGYTF
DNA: TGTGCCAGCAGCTGGGACTCCGCCGACTATGGCTACACCTTC

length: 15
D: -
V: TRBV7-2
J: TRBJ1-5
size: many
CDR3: CASSLVGTRGQPQHF
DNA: TGTGCCAGCAGCTTAGTGGGAACCCGGGGTCAGCCCCAGCATTTT

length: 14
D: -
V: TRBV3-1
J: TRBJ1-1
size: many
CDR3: CASSQVRRDTEAFF
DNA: TGTGCCAGCAGCCAAGTTAGGAGGGACACTGAAGCTTTCTTT

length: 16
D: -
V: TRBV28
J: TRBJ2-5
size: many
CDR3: CASSLAREFEGETQYF
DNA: TGTGCCAGCAGTTTAGCCAGGGAATTCGAGGGGGAGACCCAGTACTTC

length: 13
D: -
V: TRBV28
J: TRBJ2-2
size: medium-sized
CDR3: CASKRPLTGELFF
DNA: TGTGCCAGCAAGCGCCCCCTCACCGGGGAGCTGTTTTTT

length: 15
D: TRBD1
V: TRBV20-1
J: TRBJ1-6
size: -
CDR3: CSARAEQGNASPLHF
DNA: TGCAGTGCCAGAGCCGAACAGGGGAATGCATCACCCCTCCACTTT

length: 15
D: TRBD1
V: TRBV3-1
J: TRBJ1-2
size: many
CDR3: CASSQGDRFPYGYTF
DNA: TGTGCCAGCAGCCAGGGGGACAGATTCCCCTATGGCTACACCTTC